The entry below gives a single T cell receptor (beta chain) sequence along with its context. These data originate in a study of blood T cells in healthy people across ages. Using a J-beta primer mix together with a sample-barcoded 5' primer, a second PCR was run for about 7 to 12 cycles. TCRdb called the 5' RACE reads again in MiXCR, with one record for every CDR3 protein. There are 780,000 or so distinct CDR3 sequences in the sample; roughly 56% occur only once, and 25% to 30% lies in the top ten. In germline, CDR1 is SEHNR, CDR2 FQNEAQ (reference sequence). J gave up 7 bases and V 3 bases, and 9 bases lay outside the gene matches. The CDR3 consists of 16 residues.

This TCR was recovered from a middle-aged man in good health. The material sequenced was blood. The rearrangement links TRBV7-9 to TRBJ1-6; 7 positions match TRBD1. CDR3 sequence reads: CASSFGGTAQNSPLHF. DNA of the CDR3: TGTGCCAGCAGCTTCGGTGGGACAGCCCAAAATTCACCCCTCCACTTT. Complete variable domain (other parts from reference TRBV7-9 and TRBJ1-6): DTGVSQNPRHKITKRGQNVTFRCDPISEHNRLYWYRQTLGQGPEFLTYFQNEAQLEKSRLLSDRFSAERPKGSFSTLEIQRTEQGDSAMYLCASSFGGTAQNSPLHFGNGTRLTVT.